The TCR beta chain described here comes from a study of breast tumors, draining lymph nodes, adjacent tissues (dated by TCRdb to about 2016). Regarding the research as a whole: In breast cancer patients, the study compared the TCR beta repertoires of tumor, adjacent nontumor tissue and axillary lymph nodes. The study aimed to assess the relationships and possible T-cell exchange between tumor, surrounding tissue and draining lymph node repertoires in human breast cancer.

As concerns this clonotype: The antigen it recognizes is unknown. This may be a read error: a much more frequent sequence differs by one nucleotide.

TCRdb names Illumina HiSeq 2000 as the instrument used. TCR beta chain libraries were generated through multiplex PCR amplification. High-throughput sequencing was used to analyze the amplified TCR beta chain products. TCRdb cleaned the public reads at Q25 with fastp, built clones with MiXCR and kept in-frame beta chains. All rows with the same CDR3 protein become a single entry with the most common DNA and genes. For this sample the table gives around 290,000 distinct CDR3 sequences, of which about 30% were detected only once. The leading ten clones occupy more than 0.95% of the sample. Results and caveats for the whole study, not just this receptor: The data were considered consistent with most tumor T cells being derived from the lymph node and subsequently expanding within tumor tissue. The similarity between tumor and nontumor tissue repertoires was significantly greater in luminal-like breast cancer than in basal-like breast cancer. Tumor T-cell repertoires showed less diversity than lymph node repertoires and more diversity than nontumor tissue repertoires, and tumor T-cell repertoires showed preferential V and J gene usage. The study presented the conclusion that tumor T cells originate in lymph nodes as consistent with a hypothesis, not as something directly demonstrated.

The lymph node samples were taken from the axillary draining lymph nodes of breast cancer patients. The germline V gene sets CDR1 to MRHNA and CDR2 to SNTAGT. Taken from cysteine to phenylalanine, the CDR3 has 13 residues. The DNA shown is the 39-base CDR3, in frame from base 1. The chain is made from TRBV6-4 and TRBJ2-1; confidence is insufficient to name the D gene. The receptor comes from a female donor with breast cancer. Some clones in this sample may be carry-over from other donors' samples. The sample comprised axillary lymph node tissue. The CDR3 is CASSHSGYNEQFF. In nucleotides, the sequence is TGTGCCAGCAGTCACTCCGGATACAATGAGCAGTTCTTC.